The rows below give T cell receptor beta chains drawn from one sample of a study of blood T cell repertoires in COVID-19. Sequenced by immunoSEQ multiplex PCR; TCRdb stores in-frame clones only, minus some. The sample includes about 70,000 clones, around 90% of them seen just once. The sample comprised peripheral blood. The receptors originated from a human donor in a cohort sampled during active COVID-19. The CDR3 runs from the conserved cysteine through the conserved F or W. The D gene is left open where the match is weak. Rows give clone size only sometimes, using once, few, many, or a class for an expanded clone.

>TRBJ2-2|.|.|TRBV3-1/TRBV3-2
TGTGCCAGCAGCCAGGACTACTTTCGCCCCGGGGAGCTGTTTTTT
CASSQDYFRPGELFF
>TRBJ1-1|.|TRBD1|TRBV11-2
TGTGCCAGCAGCTCGACAGGGGGAATGAACACTGAAGCTTTCTTT
CASSSTGGMNTEAFF
>TRBJ1-2|.|.|TRBV28
TGTGCCAGCCTGAGGGCGGGTAGCTATGGCTACACCTTC
CASLRAGSYGYTF
>TRBJ2-3|.|TRBD1|TRBV27
TGTGCCAGCAGGCTAATCGGGACAGGGGAAGATACGCAGTATTTT
CASRLIGTGEDTQYF
>TRBJ2-7|.|TRBD1|TRBV19
TGTGCCAGTAGTCCGGGACAGAGTTACTACGAGCAGTACTTC
CASSPGQSYYEQYF
>TRBJ1-1|.|.|TRBV19
TGTGCCAGTAGTGAACAGGGTCGGGGTAAGTTCACTGAAGCTTTCTTT
CASSEQGRGKFTEAFF
>TRBJ1-1|.|.|TRBV7-9
TGTGCCAGCCGAAAGGCAGACACCGTGAATGAAGCTTTCTTT
CASRKADTVNEAFF
>TRBJ2-3|once|TRBD1|TRBV6-5
TGTGCCAGCAGGACAGGGTCAGATACGCAGTATTTT
CASRTGSDTQYF
>TRBJ1-1|few|.|TRBV2
TGTGCCAGCAACTTCGGGGAGGGCACTGAAGCTTTCTTT
CASNFGEGTEAFF
>TRBJ2-1|.|TRBD2|TRBV27
TGTGCCAGCAGTTTATCTAGCGGGCGGTCGCAGTTCTTC
CASSLSSGRSQFF
>TRBJ1-2|.|.|TRBV28
TGTGCCAGCAGTTTAATTAACACGATCTATGGCTACACCTTC
CASSLINTIYGYTF
>TRBJ2-2|few|TRBD1|TRBV4-2
TGTGCCAGCAGCCAGAGGGGACAGACGAACACCGGGGAGCTGTTTTTT
CASSQRGQTNTGELFF
>TRBJ1-3|.|.|TRBV6-6
TGTGCCACCATAGAACAGGTCTCTGGAAACACCATATATTTT
CATIEQVSGNTIYF
>TRBJ1-1|.|TRBD1|TRBV19
TGTGCCAGTAGTTCAAATCCCGGACAGGGGGCTGCGAACACTGAAGCTTTCTTT
CASSSNPGQGAANTEAFF
>TRBJ2-7|.|TRBD2|TRBV29-1
TGCAGCGTTGTCCCTAGCGGGAGATACGAGCAGTACTTC
CSVVPSGRYEQYF
>TRBJ2-1|once|TRBD2|TRBV7-2
TGTGCCAGCAGCTTAGCGGCGGGGGGTTACAATGAGCAGTTCTTC
CASSLAAGGYNEQFF
>TRBJ1-3|.|TRBD1|TRBV28
TGTGCCAGCAGCCCAGGGGGCTCTGGAAACACCATATATTTT
CASSPGGSGNTIYF
>TRBJ2-1|.|TRBD1|TRBV18
TGTGCCAGCTCACCCCCGGGACAGGTCAACAATGAGCAGTTCTTC
CASSPPGQVNNEQFF
>TRBJ1-1|.|.|TRBV4-1
TGCGCCAGCAGCCAAGGGGGGAGGGCTTTCTTT
CASSQGGRAFF
>TRBJ1-3|.|.|TRBV21-1
TGTGCCAGCAGCAAACAAGAGGTTCGGGCTGGAAACACCATATATTTT
CASSKQEVRAGNTIYF
>TRBJ2-1|.|TRBD2|TRBV9
TGTGCCAGCAGGTCCGGACTAGCGGGAGTGGGGGAGCAGTTCTTC
CASRSGLAGVGEQFF
>TRBJ2-4|.|.|TRBV7-3
TGTGCCAGCAGCCCCGGATCTGGCGGGGTCAAAAACATTCAGTACTTC
CASSPGSGGVKNIQYF
>TRBJ1-4|.|TRBD1|TRBV4-2
TGTGCCAGCAGCCAAGTGGTCGGGACAGGTGACGAAAAACTGTTTTTT
CASSQVVGTGDEKLFF
>TRBJ2-7|.|.|TRBV12-3/TRBV12-4
TGTGCCAGCATCTCAGACTTCAACGAGCAGTACTTC
CASISDFNEQYF
>TRBJ1-1|.|.|TRBV10-3
TGTGCCATCAGTGCGGCCTCGGGGGCTTTCTTT
CAISAASGAFF
>TRBJ1-4|.|.|TRBV2
TGTGCCAGCAGTCGGCGGCTGCTCTCTAATGAAAAACTGTTTTTT
CASSRRLLSNEKLFF
>TRBJ2-1|.|TRBD2|TRBV6-1
TGTGCCAGCAGTGATATAGCGGGAGGGTACAATGAGCAGTTCTTC
CASSDIAGGYNEQFF